This T cell receptor beta chain was identified in a study of neoadjuvant nivolumab and ipilimumab in lung cancer (dated by TCRdb to 2018 to 2020). General notes on the study: In the NEOSTAR trial, nivolumab was administered intravenously at 3 mg/kg on days 1, 15 and 29, and the combination arm also received ipilimumab 1 mg/kg on day 1 only. The major pathologic response (MPR) rate in the intention-to-treat population in each study arm was designated as the primary trial endpoint. A total of roughly 45 patients with operable NSCLC were treated in the trial, with 23 randomized to nivolumab monotherapy and roughly 20 randomized to nivolumab plus ipilimumab. TCR repertoires in pretherapy (baseline) peripheral blood were compared with TCR repertoires in tumors resected at surgery after neoadjuvant immune checkpoint blockade. Matched pretherapy and resected tumor pairs were analyzed from seven patients, of whom four had been treated with nivolumab and three with nivolumab plus ipilimumab.

CDR1 is given as MNHEY and CDR2 as SVGAGI, both from the germline V gene. The germline V end is reduced by 5 bases and the J end by 2 bases; junction bases left unmatched: 8. The CDR3 sequence holds 15 residues, the cysteine and phenylalanine included. Left in the record is the CDR3 DNA by itself, 45 bases read in frame from the first base. Libraries were constructed by the immunoSEQ multiplex PCR assay. The authors' pipeline ran thus. Repertoires were summarized by richness and clonality, and significantly expanded and contracted clones were identified between pre- and post-therapy samples. TCRdb retrieved this table from immuneACCESS and kept in-frame rearrangements only. Not all clones are present; in checked studies, unresolved V genes account for under half, and no reason is known for the remainder. V and J calls plus clone size are reproduced from that table; the DNA served to infer D and trimming. This sample has 25,000 to 30,000 clones in its table, and around 83% of those were observed once. More than 6.5% of the sample belongs to the ten largest clones.

This clone has only a few counts. Its antigen remains undetermined. Base qualities were left out, and no much larger clone turns up one base away. Study-level results and caveats: TCR sequencing was performed in a small number of samples. From pretherapy to surgery, tumor T-cell richness and clonality increased in three of three dual-therapy tumors but in only two of four nivolumab-treated tumors. There was no significant correlation between TCR clonality and pathologic tumor regression, and just a single major-pathologic-response sample was available for the clonality-regression analysis. Compared with tumor-adjacent uninvolved lung, resected tumors had greater TCR richness and clonality, and increases showed up in more of the dual-therapy-treated tumors. Richness in tumors resected after neoadjuvant therapy showed a positive correlation with pretherapy blood TCR richness (Spearman R ≈ 0.8).

The time point label corresponds to: at surgical resection after neoadjuvant nivolumab +/- ipilimumab. The samples were obtained from NEOSTAR, a phase 2 randomized trial that tested neoadjuvant nivolumab or nivolumab plus ipilimumab, followed by surgery, in operable NSCLC. The sample was tumor tissue, taken after neoadjuvant nivolumab, alone or with ipilimumab, at or shortly before surgery. The clonotype comes from an adult with non-small cell lung cancer. Rearrangement joined TRBV6-5 to TRBJ2-7; 8 middle bases align to TRBD1. The CDR3 protein is CASSLTGATPYEQYF. The DNA is TGTGCCAGCAGTCTGACAGGGGCCACACCCTACGAGCAGTACTTC.